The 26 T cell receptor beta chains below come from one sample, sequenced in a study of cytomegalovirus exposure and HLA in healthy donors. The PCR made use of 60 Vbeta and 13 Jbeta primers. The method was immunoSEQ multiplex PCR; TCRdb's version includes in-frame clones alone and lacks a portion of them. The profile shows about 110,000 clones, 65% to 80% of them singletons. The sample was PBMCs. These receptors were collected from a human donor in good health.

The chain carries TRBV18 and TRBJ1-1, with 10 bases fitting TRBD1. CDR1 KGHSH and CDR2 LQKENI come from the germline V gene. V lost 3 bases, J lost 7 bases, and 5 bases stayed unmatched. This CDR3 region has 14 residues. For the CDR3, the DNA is TGTGCCAGCTCACCCAGACAGGGGGCGGGTGAAGCTTTCTTT. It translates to CASSPRQGAGEAFF. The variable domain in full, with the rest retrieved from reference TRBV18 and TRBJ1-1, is NAGVMQNPRHLVRRRGQEARLRCSPMKGHSHVYWYRQLPEEGLKFMVYLQKENIIDESGMPKERFSAEFPKEGPSILRIQQVVRGDSAAYFCASSPRQGAGEAFFGQGTRLTVV.

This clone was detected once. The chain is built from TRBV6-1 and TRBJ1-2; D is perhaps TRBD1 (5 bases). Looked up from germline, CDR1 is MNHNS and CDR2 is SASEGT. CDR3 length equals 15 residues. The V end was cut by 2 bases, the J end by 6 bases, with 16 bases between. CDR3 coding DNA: TGTGCCAGCAGTGAAAAGGGGAACCGACTGCATGGCTACACCTTC. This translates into CASSEKGNRLHGYTF.

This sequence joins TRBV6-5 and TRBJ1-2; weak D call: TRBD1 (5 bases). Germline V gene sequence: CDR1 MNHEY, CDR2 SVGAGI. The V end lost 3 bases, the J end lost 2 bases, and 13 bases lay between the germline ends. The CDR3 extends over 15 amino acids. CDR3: CASSYVATANYGYTF. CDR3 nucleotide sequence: TGTGCCAGCAGTTATGTGGCGACAGCGAACTATGGCTACACCTTC.

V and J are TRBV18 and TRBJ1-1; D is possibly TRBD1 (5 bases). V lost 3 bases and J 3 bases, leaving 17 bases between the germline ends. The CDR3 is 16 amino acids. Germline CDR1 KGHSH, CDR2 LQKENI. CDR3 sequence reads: CASSPKGPRRDTEAFF. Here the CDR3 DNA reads TGTGCCAGCTCACCGAAGGGACCGAGGAGGGACACTGAAGCTTTCTTT.

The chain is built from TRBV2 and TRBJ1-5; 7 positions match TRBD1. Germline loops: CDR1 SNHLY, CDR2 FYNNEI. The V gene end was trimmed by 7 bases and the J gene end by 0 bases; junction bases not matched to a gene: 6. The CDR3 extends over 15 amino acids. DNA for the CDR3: TGTGCCAGCACCCCGACAGGGACTAGCAATCAGCCCCAGCATTTT. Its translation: CASTPTGTSNQPQHF.

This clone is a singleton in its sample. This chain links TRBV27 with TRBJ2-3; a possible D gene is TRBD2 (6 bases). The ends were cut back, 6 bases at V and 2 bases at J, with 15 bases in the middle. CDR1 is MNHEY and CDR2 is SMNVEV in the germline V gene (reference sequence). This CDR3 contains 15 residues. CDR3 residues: CASSLWGTYTDTQYF. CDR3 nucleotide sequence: TGTGCCAGCAGCCTCTGGGGGACTTACACAGATACGCAGTATTTT.

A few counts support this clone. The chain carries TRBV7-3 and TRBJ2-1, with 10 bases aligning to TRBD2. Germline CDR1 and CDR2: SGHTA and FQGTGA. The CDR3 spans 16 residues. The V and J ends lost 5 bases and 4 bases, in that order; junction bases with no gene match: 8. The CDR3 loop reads CASSPLAGVDYNEQFF. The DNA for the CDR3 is TGTGCCAGCAGCCCCCTAGCGGGAGTTGATTACAATGAGCAGTTCTTC.

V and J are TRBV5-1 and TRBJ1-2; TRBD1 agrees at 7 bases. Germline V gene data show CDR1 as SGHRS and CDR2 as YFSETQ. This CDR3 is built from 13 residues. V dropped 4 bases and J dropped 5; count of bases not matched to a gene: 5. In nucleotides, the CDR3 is TGCGCCAGCAGCCCGGGACAGTTATATGGCTACACCTTC. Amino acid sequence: CASSPGQLYGYTF.

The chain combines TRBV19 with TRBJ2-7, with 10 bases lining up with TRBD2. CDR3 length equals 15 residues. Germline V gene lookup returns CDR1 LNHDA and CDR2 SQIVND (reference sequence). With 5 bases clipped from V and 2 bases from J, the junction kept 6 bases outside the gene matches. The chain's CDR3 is CASSVGLAATYEQYF. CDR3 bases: TGTGCCAGTAGTGTCGGACTAGCGGCTACCTACGAGCAGTACTTC.

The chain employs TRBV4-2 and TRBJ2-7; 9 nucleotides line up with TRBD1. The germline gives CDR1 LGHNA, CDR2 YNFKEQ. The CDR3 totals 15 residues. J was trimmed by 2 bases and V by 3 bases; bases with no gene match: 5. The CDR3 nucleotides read TGTGCCAGCAGCCAGGCCGGGACAGGGCCCTACGAGCAGTACTTC. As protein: CASSQAGTGPYEQYF.

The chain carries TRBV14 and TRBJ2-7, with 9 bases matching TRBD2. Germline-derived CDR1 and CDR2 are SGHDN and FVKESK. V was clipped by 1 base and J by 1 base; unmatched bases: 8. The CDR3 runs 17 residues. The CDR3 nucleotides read TGTGCCAGCAGCCAAGGCCTAGCGGGGATTGCTTCCTACGAGCAGTACTTC. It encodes CASSQGLAGIASYEQYF.

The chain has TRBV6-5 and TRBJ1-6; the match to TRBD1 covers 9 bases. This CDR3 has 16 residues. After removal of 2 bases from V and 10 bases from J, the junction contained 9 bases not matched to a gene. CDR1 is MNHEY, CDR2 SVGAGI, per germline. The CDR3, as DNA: TGTGCCAGCAGTTACCCGTCGGGACAGGGTAACTCACCCCTCCACTTT. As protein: CASSYPSGQGNSPLHF.

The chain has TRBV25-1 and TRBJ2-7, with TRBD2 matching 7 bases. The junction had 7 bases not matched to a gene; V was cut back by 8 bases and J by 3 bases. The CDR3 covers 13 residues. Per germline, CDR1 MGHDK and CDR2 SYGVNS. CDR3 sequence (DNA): TGTGCCAGCGGGGGGGAAATGCTCTACGAGCAGTACTTC. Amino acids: CASGGEMLYEQYF.

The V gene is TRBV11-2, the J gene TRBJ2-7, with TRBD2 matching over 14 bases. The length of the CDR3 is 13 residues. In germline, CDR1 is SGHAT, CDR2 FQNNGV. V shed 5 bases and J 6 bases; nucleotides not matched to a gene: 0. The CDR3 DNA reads TGTGCCAGCAGCGGGACTAGCGGGAGCGAGCAGTACTTC. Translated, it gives CASSGTSGSEQYF.

The DNA of the CDR3 is TGCGCCAGCAGTGAACCGACAGGTCAAAACATTCAGTACTTC. Its translation is CASSEPTGQNIQYF. The V and J genes are TRBV10-1 and TRBJ2-4; tentatively, D is TRBD1 (6 bases). The CDR3 covers 14 residues. V dropped 3 bases and J dropped 5 bases, with 11 bases sitting between them. Germline assignment: CDR1 WNHNN and CDR2 SYGVQD (reference sequence).

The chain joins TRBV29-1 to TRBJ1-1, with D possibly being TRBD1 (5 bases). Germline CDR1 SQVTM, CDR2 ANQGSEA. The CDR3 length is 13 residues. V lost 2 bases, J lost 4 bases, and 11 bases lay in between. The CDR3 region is CSVELMGGTEAFF. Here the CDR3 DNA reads TGCAGCGTTGAATTGATGGGGGGCACTGAAGCTTTCTTT.

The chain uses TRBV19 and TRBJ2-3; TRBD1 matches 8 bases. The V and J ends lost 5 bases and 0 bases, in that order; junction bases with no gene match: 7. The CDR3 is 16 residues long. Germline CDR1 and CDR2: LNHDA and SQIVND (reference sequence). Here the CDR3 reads CASSSLQGVSTDTQYF. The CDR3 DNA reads TGTGCCAGTAGTTCCCTACAGGGGGTGAGCACAGATACGCAGTATTTT.

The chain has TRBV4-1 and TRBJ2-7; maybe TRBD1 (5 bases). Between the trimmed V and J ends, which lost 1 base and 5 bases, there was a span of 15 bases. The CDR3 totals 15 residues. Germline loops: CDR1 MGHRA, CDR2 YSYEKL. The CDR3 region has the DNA TGCGCCAGCAGCCAAGGAAGGCAGGGTGTCAACGAGCAGTACTTC. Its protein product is CASSQGRQGVNEQYF.

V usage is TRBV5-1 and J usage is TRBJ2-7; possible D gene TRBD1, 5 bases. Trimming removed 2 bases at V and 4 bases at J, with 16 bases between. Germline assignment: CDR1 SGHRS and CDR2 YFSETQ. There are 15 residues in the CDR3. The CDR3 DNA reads TGCGCCAGCAGCTTTATGCAGGGAAGTAGGTACGAGCAGTACTTC. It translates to CASSFMQGSRYEQYF.

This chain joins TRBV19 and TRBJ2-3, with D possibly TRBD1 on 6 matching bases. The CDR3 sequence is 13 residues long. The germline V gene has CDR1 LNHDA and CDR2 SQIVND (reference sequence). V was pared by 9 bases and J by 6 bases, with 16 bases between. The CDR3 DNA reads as TGTGCCAGCAATAGCTTGGGGGCTGATACGCAGTATTTT. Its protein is CASNSLGADTQYF.

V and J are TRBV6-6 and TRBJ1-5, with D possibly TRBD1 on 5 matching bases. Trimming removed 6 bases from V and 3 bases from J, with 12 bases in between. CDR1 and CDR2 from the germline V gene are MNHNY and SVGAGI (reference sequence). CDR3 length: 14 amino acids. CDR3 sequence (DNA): TGTGCCAGCAGGACGGGGGTTTACAATCAGCCCCAGCATTTT. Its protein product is CASRTGVYNQPQHF.

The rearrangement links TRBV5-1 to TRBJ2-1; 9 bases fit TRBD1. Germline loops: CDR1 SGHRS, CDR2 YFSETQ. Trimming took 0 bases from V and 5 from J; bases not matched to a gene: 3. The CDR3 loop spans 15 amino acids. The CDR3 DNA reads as TGCGCCAGCAGCTTGGTTGGGACAGGGCACAATGAGCAGTTCTTC. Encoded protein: CASSLVGTGHNEQFF.

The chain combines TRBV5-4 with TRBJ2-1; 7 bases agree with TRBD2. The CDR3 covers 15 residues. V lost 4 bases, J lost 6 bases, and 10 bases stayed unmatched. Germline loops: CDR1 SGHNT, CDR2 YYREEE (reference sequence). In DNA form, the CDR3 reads TGTGCCAGCAGCCCACCAGCGGGGTGGGTCAATGAGCAGTTCTTC. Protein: CASSPPAGWVNEQFF.

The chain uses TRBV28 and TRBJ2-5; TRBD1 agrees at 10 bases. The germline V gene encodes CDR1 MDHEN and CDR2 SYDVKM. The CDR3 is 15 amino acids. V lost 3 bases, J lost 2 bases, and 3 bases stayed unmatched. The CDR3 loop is CASSLGQGPQETQYF. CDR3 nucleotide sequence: TGTGCCAGCAGTTTGGGACAGGGGCCTCAAGAGACCCAGTACTTC. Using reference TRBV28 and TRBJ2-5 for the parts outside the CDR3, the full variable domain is DVKVTQSSRYLVKRTGEKVFLECVQDMDHENMFWYRQDPGLGLRLIYFSYDVKMKEKGDIPEGYSVSREKKERFSLILESASTNQTSMYLCASSLGQGPQETQYFGPGTRLLVL.

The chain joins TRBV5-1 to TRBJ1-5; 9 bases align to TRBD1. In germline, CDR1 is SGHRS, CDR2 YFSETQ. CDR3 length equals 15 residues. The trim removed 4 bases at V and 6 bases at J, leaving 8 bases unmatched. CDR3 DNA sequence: TGCGCCAGCAGCCCACAGGGGGCGCCGGGTCAGCCCCAGCATTTT. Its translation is CASSPQGAPGQPQHF.

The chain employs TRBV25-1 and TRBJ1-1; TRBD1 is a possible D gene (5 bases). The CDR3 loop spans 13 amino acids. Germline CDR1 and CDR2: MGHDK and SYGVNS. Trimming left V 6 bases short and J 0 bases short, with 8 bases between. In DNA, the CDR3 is TGTGCCAGCAGCCCGGGGGTGAACACTGAAGCTTTCTTT. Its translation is CASSPGVNTEAFF. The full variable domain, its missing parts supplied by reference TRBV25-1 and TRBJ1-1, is EADIYQTPRYLVIGTGKKITLECSQTMGHDKMYWYQQDPGMELHLIHYSYGVNSTEKGDLSSESTVSRIRTEHFPLTLESARPSHTSQYLCASSPGVNTEAFFGQGTRLTVV.